Listed here is a single T cell receptor beta chain. The entry originates in a study of T cell responses to AZD1222 COVID-19 vaccine. Produced via immunoSEQ multiplex PCR; TCRdb's table is partial and in-frame only. Seen here are 70,000 to 100,000 clones, 80% to 95% observed once, and the top ten hold under 3.5%. The CDR3 is made up of 14 amino acids. V lost 0 bases, J lost 10 bases, and 11 bases lay in between. The germline gives CDR1 SGDLS, CDR2 YYNGEE. This TCR was sampled from an adult who received the AZD1222 COVID-19 vaccine. Specimen: peripheral blood, collected 28 days after the second AZD1222 dose. The chain joins TRBV9 to TRBJ1-6; tentative D call: TRBD1 (5 bases). The CDR3 nucleotides are TGTGCCAGCAGCGTAGGTGGGGACGACTCACCCCTCCACTTT. Translating it yields CASSVGGDDSPLHF.